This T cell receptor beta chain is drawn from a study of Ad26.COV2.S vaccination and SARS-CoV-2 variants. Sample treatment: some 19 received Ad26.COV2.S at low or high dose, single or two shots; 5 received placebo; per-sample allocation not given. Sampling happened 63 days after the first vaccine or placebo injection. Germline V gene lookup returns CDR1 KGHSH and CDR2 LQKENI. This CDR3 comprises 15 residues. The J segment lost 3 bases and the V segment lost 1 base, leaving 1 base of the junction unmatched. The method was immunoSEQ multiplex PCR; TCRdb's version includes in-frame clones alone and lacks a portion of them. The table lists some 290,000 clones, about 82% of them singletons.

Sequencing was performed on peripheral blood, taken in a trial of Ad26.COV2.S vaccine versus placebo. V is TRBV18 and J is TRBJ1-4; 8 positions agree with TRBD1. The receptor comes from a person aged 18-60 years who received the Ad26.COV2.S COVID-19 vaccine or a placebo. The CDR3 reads CASSPLGQANEKLFF. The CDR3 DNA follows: TGTGCCAGCTCACCACTGGGACAGGCTAATGAAAAACTGTTTTTT.